Here is one TCR beta chain with its context. TCRdb independently ran MiXCR on the RT-PCR reads; one entry per CDR3 protein. The repertoire includes about 680,000 distinct CDR3 sequences, over 12% of them detected once, and 3.6% sits in the top ten. The CDR3 covers 15 residues. The V end was cut by 1 base, the J end by 7 bases, with 15 bases between. Germline CDR1 SGHRS, CDR2 YFSETQ. This sequence was found in a female donor in good health, serving as a healthy control. The specimen was memory CD4+ T cells from blood. The chain uses TRBV5-1 and TRBJ1-5; TRBD1 might be the D (5 bases). The CDR3 nucleotides read TGCGCCAGCAGCTTGAGAGGGGACGGAGGGCAGCCCCAGCATTTT. Translating it yields CASSLRGDGGQPQHF.